A selection of T cell receptor beta chains follows, all from one sample in a study of CD8 T cells in Susac syndrome. Each CDR3 protein is one row after TCRdb ran MiXCR on the immunoSEQ multiplex PCR reads. The sample has 400,000 or so distinct CDR3 sequences; 75% to 90% are singletons. The material sequenced was CD8+ T cells from PBMCs. The receptors derive from a human donor with multiple sclerosis. CDR3s include the opening cysteine and the closing phenylalanine or tryptophan. Fields, in order: V gene, clone size, D gene, J gene, CDR3 protein, CDR3 DNA. D genes are given only for firm matches. The size of a clone is reported for some rows only, either as once, few or many, or as a class for expanded clones.

v_gene: TRBV12-3/TRBV12-4
abundance: once
d_gene: -
j_gene: TRBJ1-5
CDR3aa: CASSLSLKEDQPQHF
CDR3nt: TGTGCCAGCAGTTTATCCCTAAAGGAAGATCAGCCCCAGCATTTT

v_gene: TRBV12-3/TRBV12-4
abundance: -
d_gene: TRBD2
j_gene: TRBJ2-3
CDR3aa: CATIGGRRTDTQYF
CDR3nt: TGTGCCACCATTGGCGGGAGGAGGACAGATACGCAGTATTTT

v_gene: TRBV7-9
abundance: once
d_gene: TRBD1
j_gene: TRBJ1-1
CDR3aa: CASSSDPDRGGTEAFF
CDR3nt: TGTGCCAGCAGCTCAGACCCGGACAGGGGAGGGACTGAAGCTTTCTTT

v_gene: TRBV11-2
abundance: -
d_gene: -
j_gene: TRBJ2-7
CDR3aa: CASSLDLADTSYEQYF
CDR3nt: TGTGCCAGCAGCTTAGATCTGGCGGACACCTCCTACGAGCAGTACTTC

v_gene: TRBV5-5
abundance: once
d_gene: -
j_gene: TRBJ2-7
CDR3aa: CASNEGLEQYF
CDR3nt: TGTGCCAGCAACGAGGGTCTCGAGCAGTACTTC

v_gene: TRBV2
abundance: -
d_gene: -
j_gene: TRBJ1-3
CDR3aa: CASYGPRGGNTIYF
CDR3nt: TGTGCCAGCTACGGCCCGCGGGGTGGAAACACCATATATTTT

v_gene: TRBV5-1
abundance: -
d_gene: TRBD1
j_gene: TRBJ2-7
CDR3aa: CASSQTGGRDEQYF
CDR3nt: TGCGCCAGCAGCCAAACAGGGGGCAGGGACGAGCAGTACTTC

v_gene: TRBV4-1
abundance: few
d_gene: -
j_gene: TRBJ2-7
CDR3aa: CASSQVDGYEQYF
CDR3nt: TGCGCCAGCAGCCAAGTGGACGGCTACGAGCAGTACTTC

v_gene: TRBV5-4
abundance: -
d_gene: -
j_gene: TRBJ1-2
CDR3aa: CASSFGRTGDGYTF
CDR3nt: TGTGCCAGCAGCTTCGGACGGACGGGTGATGGCTACACCTTC

v_gene: TRBV29-1
abundance: once
d_gene: -
j_gene: TRBJ2-2
CDR3aa: CSGLSASEGELFF
CDR3nt: TGCAGCGGGTTGTCAGCGTCGGAGGGGGAGCTGTTTTTT

v_gene: TRBV5-4
abundance: once
d_gene: -
j_gene: TRBJ2-5
CDR3aa: CASSLRLNGETQYF
CDR3nt: TGTGCCAGCAGCTTGCGCTTGAATGGGGAGACCCAGTACTTC

v_gene: TRBV14
abundance: few
d_gene: -
j_gene: TRBJ2-6
CDR3aa: CASSQGGANVLTF
CDR3nt: TGTGCCAGCAGCCAAGGGGGGGCCAACGTCCTGACTTTC

v_gene: TRBV29-1
abundance: -
d_gene: TRBD2
j_gene: TRBJ2-5
CDR3aa: CSVVVGLAWETQYF
CDR3nt: TGCAGCGTTGTGGTGGGACTAGCGTGGGAGACCCAGTACTTC

v_gene: TRBV5-1
abundance: few
d_gene: -
j_gene: TRBJ2-1
CDR3aa: CVSRSYNEQFF
CDR3nt: TGCGTCTCACGCTCCTACAATGAGCAGTTCTTC

v_gene: TRBV29-1
abundance: -
d_gene: -
j_gene: TRBJ1-1
CDR3aa: CSVARSTEAFF
CDR3nt: TGCAGCGTGGCCCGGAGCACTGAAGCTTTCTTT

v_gene: TRBV11-3
abundance: -
d_gene: -
j_gene: TRBJ2-1
CDR3aa: CASSLNRGGSSYNEQFF
CDR3nt: TGTGCCAGCAGCTTAAACAGGGGCGGGAGCTCCTACAATGAGCAGTTCTTC

v_gene: TRBV11-2
abundance: -
d_gene: -
j_gene: TRBJ1-1
CDR3aa: CASSSLGGRTEAFF
CDR3nt: TGTGCCAGCAGTTCCCTTGGGGGGCGGACTGAAGCTTTCTTT

v_gene: TRBV5-1
abundance: few
d_gene: -
j_gene: TRBJ1-1
CDR3aa: CASSLGHLNTEAFF
CDR3nt: TGTGCCAGCAGCCTGGGACATCTGAACACTGAAGCTTTCTTT

v_gene: TRBV19
abundance: -
d_gene: -
j_gene: TRBJ1-1
CDR3aa: CASMLDTNTEAFF
CDR3nt: TGTGCCAGTATGTTGGACACGAACACTGAAGCTTTCTTT

v_gene: TRBV5-4
abundance: -
d_gene: -
j_gene: TRBJ2-7
CDR3aa: CASSRDEDGGYEQYF
CDR3nt: TGTGCCAGCAGCCGTGACGAGGACGGAGGGTACGAGCAGTACTTC

v_gene: TRBV28
abundance: -
d_gene: -
j_gene: TRBJ2-3
CDR3aa: CAGSVDSTDTQYF
CDR3nt: TGTGCCGGCAGTGTGGACAGCACAGATACGCAGTATTTT

v_gene: TRBV7-8
abundance: -
d_gene: -
j_gene: TRBJ1-1
CDR3aa: CASSLGGGGAGAFF
CDR3nt: TGTGCCAGCAGCTTAGGAGGGGGAGGGGCAGGGGCTTTCTTT

v_gene: TRBV20-1
abundance: -
d_gene: TRBD1
j_gene: TRBJ2-7
CDR3aa: CSARDLFTGAYEQYF
CDR3nt: TGCAGTGCTAGAGATCTCTTCACAGGGGCCTACGAGCAGTACTTC

v_gene: TRBV19
abundance: -
d_gene: TRBD1
j_gene: TRBJ1-1
CDR3aa: CASSDTGENEAFF
CDR3nt: TGTGCCAGTAGTGATACAGGGGAGAATGAAGCTTTCTTT

v_gene: TRBV15
abundance: -
d_gene: -
j_gene: TRBJ2-1
CDR3aa: CATSSNYNEQFF
CDR3nt: TGTGCCACCAGCAGCAATTACAATGAGCAGTTCTTC

v_gene: TRBV27
abundance: -
d_gene: TRBD1
j_gene: TRBJ2-5
CDR3aa: CASSPGQGSLETQYF
CDR3nt: TGTGCCAGCAGCCCCGGACAGGGTTCGCTAGAGACCCAGTACTTC